The 9 T cell receptor beta chains listed next were all sequenced from one sample in a study of shared clonotypes between healthy human individuals. Clones were read by immunoSEQ multiplex PCR, and TCRdb kept only the in-frame ones, dropping some. Of more than 2,000,000 clones in the sample, about 92% were seen once. The sequenced material came from naive CD4+ T cells from PBMCs. Indicated subset: CD45RA+ positively selected. The origin of the receptors is a man aged 18 to 35 in good health. Some clones in this sample may be carry-over from other donors' samples.

The rearrangement links TRBV11-3 to TRBJ1-3; D is ambiguous. This CDR3 contains 13 residues. The V gene lost 4 bases and the J gene lost 2 bases, with 6 bases spanning the gap. The germline V gene has CDR1 SGHNT and CDR2 YENEEA. The CDR3 loop reads CASSSGTGNTIYF. CDR3 in DNA: TGTGCCAGCAGCTCCGGGACTGGAAACACCATATATTTT.

This rearrangement joins TRBV6-4 to TRBJ2-3, with D perhaps matching TRBD2 (5 bases). Germline values: CDR1 MRHNA, CDR2 SNTAGT. Deletions cut 4 bases from V and 4 bases from J, with 9 bases between. The CDR3 runs to 13 residues. The CDR3 DNA sequence: TGTGCCAGCAGTGCCGGGATCGCAGATACGCAGTATTTT. It is translated as CASSAGIADTQYF.

As to this clone: Within the sample, other DNA sequences also encode this same CDR3. The chain recombines TRBV5-1 with TRBJ2-7; the D call may be TRBD1 or TRBD2 (5 bases each). Trimming left V 4 bases short and J 6 bases short, with 14 bases between. In germline, CDR1 is SGHRS, CDR2 YFSETQ. The CDR3 covers 13 residues. CDR3 sequence reads: CASSSGTGGEQYF. The CDR3 bases are TGCGCCAGCAGCAGTGGGACGGGCGGCGAGCAGTACTTC.

This clone was recorded only once. The chain employs TRBV6-6 and TRBJ2-7, with 8 bases lining up with TRBD1. V lost 5 bases to trimming and J lost 6 bases; unmatched junction nucleotides: 9. CDR1 is MNHNY, CDR2 SVGAGI, per germline (reference sequence). The CDR3 consists of 14 residues. The CDR3 sequence is CASSPWTGKAEQYF. CDR3 in DNA: TGTGCCAGCAGTCCATGGACAGGGAAGGCCGAGCAGTACTTC.

The CDR3 sequence: CASSRNPSRNQPQHF. CDR3 nucleotides: TGTGCCAGCAGCCGTAATCCGTCCAGGAATCAGCCCCAGCATTTT. The chain joins TRBV11-2 to TRBJ1-5, with D hard to call. V lost 5 bases, J lost 4 bases, and 15 bases lay in between. The germline V gene encodes CDR1 SGHAT and CDR2 FQNNGV. The CDR3 loop spans 15 amino acids.

This clone has a single count. The rearrangement uses TRBV4-1 and TRBJ1-1; D is undetermined. This CDR3 is built from 13 residues. V was cut by 4 bases and J by 4 bases, with 10 bases left in between. CDR1 is MGHRA, CDR2 YSYEKL, per germline. The CDR3 DNA follows: TGCGCCAGCAGCCTAAAGCCCACCACTGAAGCTTTCTTT. Translating it yields CASSLKPTTEAFF.

The J gene is TRBJ2-1, the V gene TRBV14; 9 nucleotides match TRBD2. The V and J ends lost 6 bases and 3 bases, in that order; junction bases with no gene match: 9. Looked up from germline, CDR1 is SGHDN and CDR2 is FVKESK. This CDR3 is 16 amino acids long. As DNA, the CDR3 is TGTGCCAGCAGTTCTTGGACTAGCGTTCTCTACAATGAGCAGTTCTTC. Translation: CASSSWTSVLYNEQFF.

CDR3 amino acids: CATGRAGGEYEQYF. Written as DNA, the CDR3 is TGTGCCACGGGGCGAGCGGGAGGGGAATACGAGCAGTACTTC. This chain joins TRBV10-3 and TRBJ2-7, with 10 bases aligning to TRBD2. V was clipped by 10 bases and J by 4 bases; unmatched bases: 10. The CDR3 sequence is 14 residues long. Per the germline V gene, CDR1 is ENHRY and CDR2 is SYGVKD.

V gene TRBV2 combines with J gene TRBJ1-1; 8 nucleotides match TRBD1. The CDR3 sequence is 14 residues long. Trimming cost V 6 bases and J 10 bases; bases outside gene matches: 13. CDR1 is SNHLY and CDR2 is FYNNEI in the germline V gene. As DNA, the CDR3 is TGTGCCAGCAGCGTAGACGAACCGGGGACAGGAGCTTTCTTT. This encodes CASSVDEPGTGAFF.